This TCR beta chain originates from a study of cytotoxic CD8 clonotypes in ibrutinib-treated CLL. Study conclusions and caveats: Rare overall, public clonotypes shrank or held steady under therapy.

This clone came up once. Its cognate antigen is unknown. Here immunoSEQ multiplex PCR was the method, and the copy in TCRdb shows in-frame clones only, minus some. The top ten clones hold 5% to 5.5% of a sample with some 130,000 clones, around 76% of them seen once. The material was PBMCs, obtained after 24 months of ibrutinib treatment. The origin of this receptor is a human donor with chronic lymphocytic leukemia.

The chain's CDR3 is CASSLGWLSGNTIYF. The CDR3 nucleotides read TGTGCCAGCAGCCTCGGGTGGCTCTCTGGAAACACCATATATTTT. The chain recombines TRBV28 with TRBJ1-3, with unresolved D. Germline lookup yields CDR1 MDHEN and CDR2 SYDVKM. CDR3 length: 15 residues. V was trimmed by 6 bases and J by 0 bases, leaving 12 bases between them.